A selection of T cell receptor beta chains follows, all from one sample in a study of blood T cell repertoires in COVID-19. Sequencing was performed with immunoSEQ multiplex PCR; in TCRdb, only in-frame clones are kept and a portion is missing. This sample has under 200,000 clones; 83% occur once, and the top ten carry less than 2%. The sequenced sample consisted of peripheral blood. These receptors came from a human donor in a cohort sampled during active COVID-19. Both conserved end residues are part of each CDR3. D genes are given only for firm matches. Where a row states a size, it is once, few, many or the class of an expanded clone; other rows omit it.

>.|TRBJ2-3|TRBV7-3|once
TGTGCCAGCAGCTTCGACAGGAGCACAGATACGCAGTATTTT
CASSFDRSTDTQYF
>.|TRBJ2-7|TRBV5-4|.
TGTGCCAGCAGATCCGACAGTAAGGAGGGAGAGCAGTACTTC
CASRSDSKEGEQYF
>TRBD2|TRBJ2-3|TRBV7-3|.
TGTGCCAGCAGCCCAATAGCGGGAGGCCCAGATACGCAGTATTTT
CASSPIAGGPDTQYF
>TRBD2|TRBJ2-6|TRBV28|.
TGTGCCAGCAGTTTGGGGGGGAACTCTGGGGCCAACGTCCTGACTTTC
CASSLGGNSGANVLTF
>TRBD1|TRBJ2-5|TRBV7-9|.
TGTGCCAGCAGCCCCCGGACAGGGGGTGAGACCCAGTACTTC
CASSPRTGGETQYF
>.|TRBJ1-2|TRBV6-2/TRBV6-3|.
TGTGCCAGCAGTTACTCGGCGGATTCGGTAGGAGGCTACACCTTC
CASSYSADSVGGYTF
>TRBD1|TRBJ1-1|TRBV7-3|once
TGTGCCAGCAGCCAACCGGGACAGGGTAAAGCTTTCTTT
CASSQPGQGKAFF
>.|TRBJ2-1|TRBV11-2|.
TGTGCCAGCACCACCTGGGGACGGGGGATCTACAATGAGCAGTTCTTC
CASTTWGRGIYNEQFF
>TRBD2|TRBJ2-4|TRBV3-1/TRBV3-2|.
TGTGCCAGCAGCCATCCCTGGAGACTAGCGGGAGGGATAGCCAAAAACATTCAGTACTTC
CASSHPWRLAGGIAKNIQYF
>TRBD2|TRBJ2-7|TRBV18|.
TGTGCCAGCTCACCTCAGACTAGCGGGAGTAAGGAGCAGTACTTC
CASSPQTSGSKEQYF
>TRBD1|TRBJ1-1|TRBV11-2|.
TGTGCCAGCAGCACAAGACAGGGGGCGGTCACTGAAGCTTTCTTT
CASSTRQGAVTEAFF
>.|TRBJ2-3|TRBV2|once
TGTGCCAGCAGGGGGGCTGGGGCCGGCACAGATACGCAGTATTTT
CASRGAGAGTDTQYF
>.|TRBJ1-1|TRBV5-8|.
TGTGCCAGCAGCCCTAGGCTCCTCAAGAACACTGAAGCTTTCTTT
CASSPRLLKNTEAFF
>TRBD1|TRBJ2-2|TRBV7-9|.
TGTGCCAGCAGCACCCCGACAGGGGCCGCTGCCGGGGAGCTGTTTTTT
CASSTPTGAAAGELFF
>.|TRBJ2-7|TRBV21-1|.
TGTGCCAGCAGCGGCCGCTCCTACGAGCAGTACTTC
CASSGRSYEQYF
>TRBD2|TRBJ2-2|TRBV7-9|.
TGTGCCAGCAGCCCCCCGTTAGCGGGGGGCACCGGGGAGCTGTTTTTT
CASSPPLAGGTGELFF
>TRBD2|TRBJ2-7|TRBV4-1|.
TGCGCCAGCAGCCAGGAGGGACTAGCTGGAACCTACGAGCAGTACTTC
CASSQEGLAGTYEQYF
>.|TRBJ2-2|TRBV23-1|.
.
CASSQRETPRRTPGSCFF
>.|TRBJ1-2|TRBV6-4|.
TGTGCCAGCAGTCCCGGACAGCTTGCTAACTATGGCTACACCTTC
CASSPGQLANYGYTF
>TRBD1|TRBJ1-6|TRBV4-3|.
TGCGCCAGCAGCCAAGCGACAGGGGCGCGATCACCCCTCCACTTT
CASSQATGARSPLHF
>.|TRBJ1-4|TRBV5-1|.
TGCGCCAGCAGCCCGCGGACAGCAACTAATGAAAAACTGTTTTTT
CASSPRTATNEKLFF
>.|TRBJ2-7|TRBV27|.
TGTGCCAGCAACCCGACGGGGTACTACGAGCAGTACTTC
CASNPTGYYEQYF
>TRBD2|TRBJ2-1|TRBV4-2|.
TGTGCCAGCAGCCAAGCCGGGACTAGCGGGGGGAGCTCCTACAATGAGCAGTTCTTC
CASSQAGTSGGSSYNEQFF
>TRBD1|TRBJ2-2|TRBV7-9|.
TGTGCCAGCAGCTCACAGGGGCGAATAAACACCGGGGAGCTGTTTTTT
CASSSQGRINTGELFF
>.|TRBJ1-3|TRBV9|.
TGTGCCAGCAGCGCCCCAGGGGACACTAAAAACACCATATATTTT
CASSAPGDTKNTIYF
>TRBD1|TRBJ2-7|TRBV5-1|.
TGCGCCAGCAGCTCCGGTGGACAGGGGGACAGCGAGCAGTACTTC
CASSSGGQGDSEQYF
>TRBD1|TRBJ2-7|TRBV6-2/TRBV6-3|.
TGTGCCAGCAGTTACAAGACAGGGTATTCCTACGAGCAGTACTTC
CASSYKTGYSYEQYF
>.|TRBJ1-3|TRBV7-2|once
TGTGCCAGCAGCACCTCAGGCTTTTCTGGAAACACCATATATTTT
CASSTSGFSGNTIYF
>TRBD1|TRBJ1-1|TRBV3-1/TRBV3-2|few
TGTGCCAGCAGCCAGACAGGGTATGAAGCTTTCTTT
CASSQTGYEAFF
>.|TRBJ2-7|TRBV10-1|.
TGCGCCAGCAGTGAGTATACAGGGTTCGAGCAGTACTTC
CASSEYTGFEQYF
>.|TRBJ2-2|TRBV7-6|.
TGTGCCAGCAGCCACATGGGGCGGGAAGCGAACACCGGGGAGCTGTTTTTT
CASSHMGREANTGELFF
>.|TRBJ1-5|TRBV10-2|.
TGCGCCAGCAGTGAACAGGGCGGCAATCAGCCCCAGCATTTT
CASSEQGGNQPQHF
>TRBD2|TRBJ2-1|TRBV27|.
TGTGCCAGCAGTATCCTAGCGGGAGGCTACAATGAGCAGTTCTTC
CASSILAGGYNEQFF
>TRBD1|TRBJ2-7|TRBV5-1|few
TGCGCCAGCAGCCCTACCACAGGGGCGATGGGGCCCGTCGAGCAGTACTTC
CASSPTTGAMGPVEQYF
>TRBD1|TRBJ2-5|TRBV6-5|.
TGTGCCAGCAGTTACGGGGACAGGGGGCGCGGAGAGACCCAGTACTTC
CASSYGDRGRGETQYF
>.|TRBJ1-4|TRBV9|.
TGTGCCAGCAGCCCCCGGGGATTGGGGAGTGAAAAACTGTTTTTT
CASSPRGLGSEKLFF
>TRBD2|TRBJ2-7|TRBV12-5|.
TGTGCTAGTGGGTATACGGGACTAGGAGGCGAGCAGTACTTC
CASGYTGLGGEQYF
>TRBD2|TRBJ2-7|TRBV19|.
TGTGCCAGTAGTATAACCCTGGCGGCTAGCGGTACCTACGAGCAGTACTTC
CASSITLAASGTYEQYF
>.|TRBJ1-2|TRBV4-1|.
TGCGCCAGCAGTCAAGATGGAGTCACTGCGGACTATGGCTACACCTTC
CASSQDGVTADYGYTF
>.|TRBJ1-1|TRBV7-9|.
TGTGCCAGCAGCTTAGTGGGAGGTTACACTGAAGCTTTCTTT
CASSLVGGYTEAFF
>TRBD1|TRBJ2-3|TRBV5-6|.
TGTGCCAGCAGCCGACAGGGTGTGGGAGATACGCAGTATTTT
CASSRQGVGDTQYF
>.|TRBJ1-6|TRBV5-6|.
TGTGCCAGCACCCCGGGGGGGGACAATTCACCCCTCCACTTT
CASTPGGDNSPLHF
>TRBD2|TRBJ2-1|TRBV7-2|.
TGTGCCAGCAGCTTCGGCGGGGGAGCATACAATGAGCAGTTCTTC
CASSFGGGAYNEQFF
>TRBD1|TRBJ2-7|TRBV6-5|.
TGTGCCAGCAGTTACTCGGACAGGGGCCCCTACGAGCAGTACTTC
CASSYSDRGPYEQYF
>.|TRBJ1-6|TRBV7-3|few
TGTGCCAGCTCCCGGGGGGATTATAATTCACCCCTCCACTTT
CASSRGDYNSPLHF
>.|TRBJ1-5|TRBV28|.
TGTGCCAGCAGGCGACGCCAGGGGAAGGGGCAGCCCCAGCATTTT
CASRRRQGKGQPQHF
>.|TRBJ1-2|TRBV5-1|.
TGCGCCAGCAGCTTGGGAAGCACCCAAAATGGCTACACCTTC
CASSLGSTQNGYTF
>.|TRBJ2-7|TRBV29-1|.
TGCAGCGTTGAGGAGGGTTCCGGGTACGAGCAGTACTTC
CSVEEGSGYEQYF
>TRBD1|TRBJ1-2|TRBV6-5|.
TGTGCCAGCAGTTACTCGAAACTAGGGGGCGGCTACACCTTC
CASSYSKLGGGYTF
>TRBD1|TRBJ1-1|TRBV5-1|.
TGCGCCAGCAGCGAGGGGACAGCTAACACTGAAGCTTTCTTT
CASSEGTANTEAFF
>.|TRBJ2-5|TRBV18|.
TGTGCCAGCTCACCACCGAACACTCCGGGAGAGACCCAGTACTTC
CASSPPNTPGETQYF
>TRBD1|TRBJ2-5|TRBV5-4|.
TGTGCCAGCAGCCCGACAGGGGCCGTACAAGAGACCCAGTACTTC
CASSPTGAVQETQYF
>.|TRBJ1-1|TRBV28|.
TGTGCCAGCAGCCGGCAGGGAAACACTGAAGCTTTCTTT
CASSRQGNTEAFF
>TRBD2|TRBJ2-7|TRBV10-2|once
TGCGCCACCCATAGGACTAGAGGTTCCTACGAGCAGTACTTC
CATHRTRGSYEQYF